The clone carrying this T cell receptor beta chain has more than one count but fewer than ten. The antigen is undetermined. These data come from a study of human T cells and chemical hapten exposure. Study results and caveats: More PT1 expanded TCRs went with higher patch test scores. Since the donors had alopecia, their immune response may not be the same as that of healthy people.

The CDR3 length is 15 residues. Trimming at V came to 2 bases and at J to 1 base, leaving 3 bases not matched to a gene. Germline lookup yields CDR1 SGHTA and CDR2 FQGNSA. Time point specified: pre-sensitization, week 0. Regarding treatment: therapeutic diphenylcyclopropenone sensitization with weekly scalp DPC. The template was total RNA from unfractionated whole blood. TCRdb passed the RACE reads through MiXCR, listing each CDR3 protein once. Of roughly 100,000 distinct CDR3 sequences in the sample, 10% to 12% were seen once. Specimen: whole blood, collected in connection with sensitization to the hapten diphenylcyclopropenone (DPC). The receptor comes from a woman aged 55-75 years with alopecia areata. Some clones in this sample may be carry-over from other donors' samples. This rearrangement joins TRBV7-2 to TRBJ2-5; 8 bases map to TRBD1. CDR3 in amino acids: CASSLRDRGQETQYF. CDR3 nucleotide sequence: TGTGCCAGCAGCTTACGAGACAGGGGCCAAGAGACCCAGTACTTC.